A single sample is the source of the 12 T cell receptor beta chains below, sequenced in a study of OX40 agonist ivuxolimab in advanced cancers. Profiling relied on immunoSEQ multiplex PCR, and the TCRdb table lists in-frame clones only, not all of them. Counted here are approximately 61,000 clones, 80% to 90% occurring once; the ten biggest clones make up 1.9%. The sample here was CD4+ or CD8+ T cells sorted from blood, taken in a trial of the OX40 agonist ivuxolimab. The receptors were sampled from an adult with an advanced solid tumor such as melanoma, head and neck, liver or kidney cancer.

The chain carries TRBV10-3 and TRBJ2-1, with D unclear. Germline CDR1 and CDR2: ENHRY and SYGVKD. The CDR3 contains 15 residues. V was clipped by 7 bases and J by 2 bases, with 15 bases between them. The CDR3 spells CAITPDPAAYNEQFF. The CDR3 region has the DNA TGTGCCATCACACCAGACCCGGCCGCCTACAATGAGCAGTTCTTC.

The rearrangement joins TRBV11-2 to TRBJ2-7, with 13 bases matching TRBD2. This CDR3 is 15 amino acids long. Germline V gene sequence: CDR1 SGHAT, CDR2 FQNNGV. The ends lost 6 bases at V and 7 bases at J; junction bases unmatched: 9. The CDR3 DNA reads as TGTGCCAGCAGTTCTCTCTCGGGACTAGCGGGAGAGCAGTACTTC. This encodes CASSSLSGLAGEQYF.

The rearrangement joins TRBV19 to TRBJ1-1; D is possibly TRBD1 (6 bases). This CDR3 has 14 amino acids. The V gene lost 4 bases and the J gene lost 4 bases, with 13 bases spanning the gap. Germline V gene sequence: CDR1 LNHDA, CDR2 SQIVND (reference sequence). CDR3 protein: CASSRIGRGTEAFF. The CDR3, as DNA: TGTGCCAGTAGTAGGATCGGCAGGGGCACTGAAGCTTTCTTT.

The chain employs TRBV27 and TRBJ2-4; a possible D gene is TRBD2 (6 bases). Trimming removed 3 bases at V and 2 bases at J, with 14 bases between. Germline values: CDR1 MNHEY, CDR2 SMNVEV (reference sequence). This CDR3 has 16 amino acids. In DNA form, the CDR3 reads TGTGCCAGCAGTTTGGTGGGGGGAATTTCCAAAAACATTCAGTACTTC. The encoded protein is CASSLVGGISKNIQYF.

The chain carries TRBV2 and TRBJ2-7; unclear D gene. CDR3 length: 14 amino acids. The V end lost 3 bases, the J end lost 6 bases, and 15 bases lay between the germline ends. Germline V lookup: CDR1 SNHLY, CDR2 FYNNEI. The CDR3 DNA follows: TGTGCCAGCAGTGAGGCAAACGGGTCCGGCGAGCAGTACGTC. Protein sequence: CASSEANGSGEQYV.

This chain connects TRBV7-4 to TRBJ2-7; 8 bases match TRBD2. The germline gives CDR1 SGHVT, CDR2 SQSDAQ. With 3 bases clipped from V and 3 bases from J, the junction kept 4 bases outside the gene matches. There are 14 residues in the CDR3. CDR3 bases: TGTGCCAGCAGCTTTAGCGGGAACCACTACGAGCAGTACTTC. Its protein product is CASSFSGNHYEQYF. The full variable domain, rest sourced from reference TRBV7-4 and TRBJ2-7, is GAGVSQSPRYKVAKRGRDVALRCDSISGHVTLYWYRQTLGQGSEVLTYSQSDAQRDKSGRPSGRFSAERPERSVSTLKIQRTEQGDSAVYLCASSFSGNHYEQYFGPGTRLTVT.

This clone was found once. V usage is TRBV7-2 and J usage is TRBJ2-4; 13 nucleotides align to TRBD2. Germline assignment: CDR1 SGHTA and CDR2 FQGNSA. The CDR3 is 15 amino acids. V shed 3 bases and J 9 bases; nucleotides not matched to a gene: 5. The CDR3 protein is CASSLGTSGNAIQYF. CDR3 nucleotide sequence: TGTGCCAGCAGCTTGGGGACTAGCGGGAACGCCATTCAGTACTTC.

The rearrangement uses TRBV18 and TRBJ2-7, with 10 bases fitting TRBD1. The CDR3 totals 14 residues. With V trimmed by 3 bases and J by 7 bases, 6 bases remained unmatched. Germline values: CDR1 KGHSH, CDR2 LQKENI. CDR3 DNA sequence: TGTGCCAGCTCACCGGGACAGGGGTCTAGGGAGCAGTACTTC. Translated: CASSPGQGSREQYF. The complete variable domain, with remaining parts taken from reference TRBV18 and TRBJ2-7, reads NAGVMQNPRHLVRRRGQEARLRCSPMKGHSHVYWYRQLPEEGLKFMVYLQKENIIDESGMPKERFSAEFPKEGPSILRIQQVVRGDSAAYFCASSPGQGSREQYFGPGTRLTVT.

The chain has TRBV5-6 and TRBJ2-7; 12 nucleotides match TRBD2. With V trimmed by 0 bases and J by 9 bases, 16 bases remained unmatched. The CDR3 contains 18 residues. Germline assignment: CDR1 SGHDT and CDR2 YYEEEE. The DNA for the CDR3 is TGTGCCAGCAGCTTGGCGGCTAGCGGGAGGGACCTACTTCTCGGGCAGTACGTC. Residues: CASSLAASGRDLLLGQYV.

The table lists this clone with a count of one. V and J are TRBV7-9 and TRBJ2-5; 8 nucleotides agree with TRBD1. The V and J ends lost 6 bases and 5 bases, in that order; junction bases with no gene match: 5. The length of the CDR3 is 13 residues. In germline, CDR1 is SEHNR, CDR2 FQNEAQ (reference sequence). DNA of the CDR3: TGTGCCAGCAGTGACAGGGGAGCGGAGACCCAGTACTTC. Protein sequence: CASSDRGAETQYF.

This clone was seen just once. The chain recombines TRBV5-1 with TRBJ2-2; D might be TRBD1 (5 bases). This CDR3 has 15 amino acids. Germline lookup yields CDR1 SGHRS and CDR2 YFSETQ. Trimming stripped 3 bases from V and 6 bases from J, with 15 bases between. The CDR3 region is CASSSTSGSAGELFF. The CDR3 DNA follows: TGCGCCAGCAGCTCAACCTCAGGGTCTGCCGGGGAGCTGTTTTTT.

The table lists this clone with a count of one. The chain joins TRBV7-9 to TRBJ2-7, with TRBD1 identical over 7 bases. With V trimmed by 5 bases and J by 3 bases, 4 bases remained unmatched. The germline gives CDR1 SEHNR, CDR2 FQNEAQ (reference sequence). The CDR3 consists of 13 residues. CDR3 sequence reads: CASSQTGVYEQYF. The CDR3 DNA sequence: TGTGCCAGCAGCCAAACAGGGGTCTACGAGCAGTACTTC. The full variable domain, its missing parts supplied by reference TRBV7-9 and TRBJ2-7, is DTGVSQNPRHKITKRGQNVTFRCDPISEHNRLYWYRQTLGQGPEFLTYFQNEAQLEKSRLLSDRFSAERPKGSFSTLEIQRTEQGDSAMYLCASSQTGVYEQYFGPGTRLTVT.